Below are 22 T cell receptor beta chains sequenced from a single sample in a study of CD8+ T cells in alopecia areata listed by TCRdb under 2018. Libraries were constructed by the immunoSEQ multiplex PCR assay. To provide template for TCR sequencing, every sample had RNA extracted and reverse transcribed into cDNA. Here the immuneACCESS table is served through TCRdb, limited to in-frame sequences with V and J called. Missing clones are a known gap in these copies; in checked studies unresolved V genes cover under half, and the rest lacks a known reason. The data for this sample show over 250,000 clones, each detected more than once. The ten biggest clones cover more than 0.95% of the sample. Cells from pooled mouse cutaneous lymph nodes were stained for CD4, CD8alpha, NKG2D, NKG2ACE and other markers and then sorted on a BD Influx. The sequenced sample consisted of CD4+ T cells sorted from a lymph node. These receptors were obtained from a C3H/HeJ mouse with alopecia areata. This strain possesses the MHC haplotype H2-k.

This clone was counted between two and nine times. Genes and germline are mouse. The DNA ends 4 residues before the CDR3 does, and the rest of the CDR3 is filled in from the germline J gene. The rearrangement links TRBV31 to TRBJ2-3; the D gene is possibly TRBD1 (7 bases). The germline V gene encodes CDR1 GKSSPN and CDR2 SITVG. Trimming took off 0 bases at V and 1 base at J, with 14 bases between the two ends. The CDR3 consists of 16 residues. CDR3 sequence reads: CAWSLKRGRGAETLYF. Incomplete CDR3 DNA: TGTGCCTGGAGTCTAAAGAGGGGGCGGGGTGCAGAA.

As regards this clone: Gene labels here are mouse ones. With the read ending 3 residues before the CDR3 end, the germline J gene is used to fill in that end. This chain connects TRBV19 to TRBJ1-6; D perhaps matches TRBD1 (5 bases). Being an ORF, TRBJ1-6 has a function that is uncertain. V dropped 4 bases and J dropped 0 bases, with 11 bases sitting between them. Germline V gives CDR1 FNHDT, CDR2 SITEND (reference sequence). This CDR3 contains 16 residues. The CDR3: CASSGTGNSYNSPLYF. The covered CDR3 bases are TGTGCCAGCAGTGGAACAGGCAATTCCTATAATTCGCCC.

In this sample, this clone turned up many times. Mouse germline and gene names are used. Here the CDR3 reads CASSGRGYEQYF. The DNA read from the CDR3 is TGTGCCAGCAGTGGCAGGGGGTAT. The J gene is TRBJ2-7, the V gene TRBV13-3, with 7 positions matching TRBD1. The sequence runs out 4 residues before the end of the CDR3; the remainder is reconstructed from the germline J gene. The CDR3 is 12 amino acids. The germline gives CDR1 NNHDY, CDR2 SYVADS.

This clone has just a few counts. All gene names here are mouse names. The read ends 4 residues early relative to the CDR3; the germline J gene fills the gap. The chain couples TRBV13-2 to TRBJ2-1; D gene uncertain. The V and J ends lost 2 bases and 0 bases respectively, with 6 bases between them. Germline-derived CDR1 and CDR2 are NNHNN and SYGAGS (reference sequence). The CDR3 loop spans 14 amino acids. The CDR3 bases that were read are TGTGCCAGCGGTGAAACTCTTAACTATGCT. Amino acids: CASGETLNYA. The CDR3, in full, reads CASGETLNYAEQFF.

This clone was picked up a small number of times. All gene names here are mouse names. Read data end 4 residues before the CDR3 end; the end is taken from the germline J gene. This chain joins TRBV13-1 and TRBJ2-3; a possible D gene is TRBD1 (6 bases). The CDR3 runs 14 residues. With 2 bases removed from V and 1 base from J, the gap between germline ends came to 8 bases. Germline assignment: CDR1 NSHNY and CDR2 SYGAGN. CDR3 region: CASSEDSRAETLYF. Incomplete CDR3 DNA: TGTGCCAGCAGTGAGGACAGCCGTGCAGAA.

This clone appeared a few times. Any gene name here is a mouse gene name. The read ends 4 residues shy of where the CDR3 ends; the end is completed using the germline J gene. This sequence joins TRBV19 and TRBJ2-2, with D possibly matching TRBD1 (6 bases). V lost 2 bases and J 2 bases, leaving 10 bases between the germline ends. This CDR3 is 15 amino acids long. Germline CDR1 and CDR2: FNHDT and SITEND (reference sequence). CDR3 bases read: TGTGCCAGCAGTATGAGGCAGGGGAACACCGGG. This gives the protein CASSMRQGNTG. The complete CDR3 sequence is CASSMRQGNTGQLYF.

Worth noting for this clone: Mouse names are used for the genes. The observed sequence ends 4 residues before the CDR3 terminus, with the missing tail filled in from the germline J gene. Distinct nucleotide sequences in the sample also encode this CDR3. This sequence joins TRBV1 and TRBJ2-1; 9 bases align to TRBD2. V trimming: 2 bases; J trimming: 4 bases; junction bases outside the gene matches: 3. The germline CDR1 and CDR2 sequences are NSQYPW and LRSPGD (reference sequence). The CDR3 totals 15 residues. CDR3 amino acids: CTCSAPGTGYAEQFF. The sequenced CDR3 bases are TGCACCTGCAGTGCACCCGGGACTGGGTATGCT.

With regard to this clone: Germline and genes here are mouse. The CDR3 is cut off 4 residues early in the read; its end comes from the germline J gene. This sample includes further DNA sequences coding for the same CDR3. The V and J genes are TRBV1 and TRBJ2-7, with 11 positions matching TRBD2. The CDR3 extends over 14 amino acids. Germline V CDR1 and CDR2: NSQYPW, LRSPGD (reference sequence). The CDR3 DNA, read in part, is TGCACCTGCAGTGGACTGGGGGGGGCATAT. This codes for CTCSGLGGAY. The full CDR3 is CTCSGLGGAYEQYF.

This clone was counted only a few times. The listed genes are named as in mouse. CDR3 DNA (partial): TGTGCCAGCAGCCAAGATCAGGGGGCCACA. Translated: CASSQDQGAT. The CDR3 reads in full as CASSQDQGATEVFF. V usage is TRBV5 and J usage is TRBJ1-1; 8 bases are a match to TRBD1. The read gets to within 4 residues of the CDR3 end, and the germline J gene fills in the rest. Trimming removed 0 bases from V and 4 bases from J; junction bases left unmatched: 1. The CDR3 loop spans 14 amino acids. Germline V gives CDR1 LGHNA, CDR2 YNLKQL (reference sequence).

Comment on this clone: The gene names here belong to mouse. The read ends 3 residues before the CDR3 terminus; that terminus is restored from the germline J gene. V gene TRBV13-3 combines with J gene TRBJ1-6; D is perhaps TRBD1 (5 bases). TRBJ1-6 is an ORF, with its function uncertain. CDR3 length: 14 residues. V was clipped by 5 bases and J by 5 bases, with 11 bases between them. The V gene's germline CDR1 is NNHDY and CDR2 SYVADS. Incomplete CDR3 DNA: TGTGCCAGCAGGAAGAGGACAAATAATTCGCCC. It codes for CASRKRTNNSP. The full CDR3 protein reads CASRKRTNNSPLYF.

This clone was seen only a few times. The genes and germline here are from mouse. The sequence runs out 4 residues before the end of the CDR3; the remainder is reconstructed from the germline J gene. Different DNA sequences within this sample yield the same CDR3. The chain links TRBV13-2 to TRBJ2-1; TRBD2 matches at 9 bases. Germline V gene data show CDR1 as NNHNN and CDR2 as SYGAGS (reference sequence). The CDR3 contains 15 residues. With V trimmed by 1 base and J by 3 bases, 2 bases remained unmatched. CDR3 bases read: TGTGCCAGCGGTGATCCGGGACTGGGCTATGCT. It yields the protein CASGDPGLGYA. The entire CDR3 protein reads CASGDPGLGYAEQFF.

Comment on this clone: Genes here carry mouse names. The read is 4 residues too short to cover the CDR3 end, so that end is filled in from the germline J gene. This rearrangement joins TRBV31 to TRBJ1-2; TRBD1 matches at 7 bases. The ends lost 0 bases at V and 2 bases at J; junction bases unmatched: 6. Per germline, CDR1 GKSSPN and CDR2 SITVG. This CDR3 is 15 amino acids long. This CDR3 reads CAWSLPPGGNSDYTF. The covered CDR3 bases are TGTGCCTGGAGTCTACCGCCAGGGGGGAACTCC.

This clone appeared a few times. These gene names are mouse names. The read comes to an end 4 residues before the CDR3 does, leaving the germline J gene to fill in the end. V and J are TRBV17 and TRBJ2-4; D might be TRBD1 (6 bases). Germline V gives CDR1 MNHDT, CDR2 YYDKIL. This CDR3 region has 17 residues. The V end was cut by 0 bases, the J end by 2 bases, with 15 bases between. CDR3 DNA, as far as it was read: TGTGCTAGCAGTAGAGATCTCGGGACAAAGATTCAAAAC. It yields the protein CASSRDLGTKIQN. The CDR3 in its entirety is CASSRDLGTKIQNTLYF.

With regard to this clone: The genes are named according to mouse. The read comes to an end 4 residues before the CDR3 does, leaving the germline J gene to fill in the end. The rearrangement uses TRBV13-3 and TRBJ2-2, with 9 bases fitting TRBD1. Germline loops: CDR1 NNHDY, CDR2 SYVADS. The CDR3 is 16 residues long. Losses at the gene ends were 1 base for V and 4 bases for J; bases not matched to a gene: 5. The DNA read from the CDR3 is TGTGCCAGCAGTGATACAGGGGGCGCGGGCACCGGG. This sequence encodes CASSDTGGAGTG. The entire CDR3 is CASSDTGGAGTGQLYF.

Remarks on this clone: Each gene name is a mouse one. The CDR3 is CASGVSSAETLYF. The CDR3 DNA, read in part, is TGTGCCAGCGGTGTTTCTAGTGCAGAA. The chain has TRBV13-2 and TRBJ2-3; D is unresolved. The missing CDR3 end, 4 residues past where the read stops, is filled in from the germline J gene. CDR3 size: 13 residues. The germline gives CDR1 NNHNN, CDR2 SYGAGS (reference sequence). V dropped 3 bases and J dropped 0 bases, with 5 bases sitting between them.

This clone was counted many times. Any gene name here is a mouse gene name. The missing CDR3 end, 4 residues past where the read stops, is filled in from the germline J gene. The rearrangement joins TRBV17 to TRBJ2-5; 9 bases are a match to TRBD1. This CDR3 comprises 13 residues. The germline V gene encodes CDR1 MNHDT and CDR2 YYDKIL. With V trimmed by 5 bases and J by 3 bases, 0 bases remained unmatched. The CDR3 bases that were read are TGTGCTAGCAGTGGACAGGGGCAAGAC. It encodes CASSGQGQD. The entire CDR3 sequence reads CASSGQGQDTQYF.

This clone was seen a handful of times. Gene names and germline match the mouse. The read stops 4 residues short of the end of the CDR3; the missing end is completed from the germline J gene. The gene calls are TRBV19 and TRBJ2-1; 9 positions match TRBD1. This CDR3 has 16 amino acids. V was clipped by 1 base and J by 0 bases; unmatched bases: 2. The V gene's germline CDR1 is FNHDT and CDR2 SITEND (reference sequence). CDR3 DNA, as far as it was read: TGTGCCAGCAGTATAAGGGACAGGGATAACTATGCT. It translates to CASSIRDRDNYA. The CDR3 in its entirety is CASSIRDRDNYAEQFF.

This clone came up a few times. Gene names and germline match the mouse. Coverage ceases 4 residues before the CDR3 finishes, and the germline J gene fills in the end. The chain uses TRBV5 and TRBJ2-2, with 10 positions matching TRBD1. The CDR3 contains 15 residues. Per germline, CDR1 LGHNA and CDR2 YNLKQL (reference sequence). V lost 4 bases and J lost 4; bases outside the gene matches: 3. CDR3 DNA (partial): TGTGCCAGCAGCCGACAGGGGGCGGGCACCGGG. Residues: CASSRQGAGTG. The whole CDR3 reads CASSRQGAGTGQLYF.

Of note for this clone: Genes and germline come from the mouse. This CDR3 is CASSQDGVGDSDYTF. The CDR3 DNA, read in part, is TGTGCCAGCAGCCAAGATGGGGTGGGGGACTCC. The chain combines TRBV5 with TRBJ1-2; D may be TRBD1 (5 bases). The sequenced fragment ends 4 residues before the CDR3 boundary, so the rest is inferred from the germline J gene. The CDR3 extends over 15 amino acids. In germline, CDR1 is LGHNA, CDR2 YNLKQL (reference sequence). V lost 0 bases and J lost 3, with 11 bases in between.

This clone came up a few times. Gene labels here are mouse ones. Sequencing ends 4 residues short of the CDR3 end; the germline J gene provides the rest. The J gene is TRBJ2-3, the V gene TRBV13-3, with D tentatively TRBD1 (5 bases). The CDR3 sequence is 14 residues long. The ends were cut back, 5 bases at V and 0 bases at J, with 10 bases in the middle. CDR1 and CDR2 from the germline V gene are NNHDY and SYVADS. The CDR3 reads CASRWTPSAETLYF. The covered CDR3 bases are TGTGCCAGCAGGTGGACACCTAGTGCAGAA.

This clone was picked up a small number of times. Each gene name is a mouse one. The missing CDR3 end, 4 residues past where the read stops, is filled in from the germline J gene. Within the sample, other DNA sequences also encode this same CDR3. This chain uses TRBV19 with TRBJ2-1; D is possibly TRBD1 (6 bases). The germline V gene has CDR1 FNHDT and CDR2 SITEND (reference sequence). V gave up 2 bases and J gave up 0 bases, with 9 bases separating them. The CDR3 consists of 15 residues. CDR3 DNA (partial): TGTGCCAGCAGTATGGTAGGGGGTAACTATGCT. Residues: CASSMVGGNYA. The whole CDR3 region reads CASSMVGGNYAEQFF.

On this clone itself: Gene labels here are mouse ones. The CDR3 goes on 4 residues after the read ends, and that part is filled in from the germline J gene. J is TRBJ2-7 and V is TRBV13-2, with 12 bases that match TRBD2. Germline CDR1 reads NNHNN; CDR2 reads SYGAGS (reference sequence). This CDR3 is 16 amino acids long. The covered CDR3 bases are TGTGCCAGCGGTGATGCGCGACTGGGGGGGCGCGAT. It codes for CASGDARLGGRD. The CDR3, in full, reads CASGDARLGGRDEQYF.